A single sample gave rise to the 8 T cell receptor beta chains below, sequenced in a study of blood T cell repertoires in COVID-19. This table comes from immunoSEQ multiplex PCR, and its TCRdb copy is limited to in-frame clones, with some not included. The sample includes 100,000 to 150,000 clones, just under 85% seen only once; the top ten take roughly 15%. Source material: peripheral blood. Source of these receptors: a woman aged 50 to 60 with acute or convalescent COVID-19.

The genes are TRBV7-3 and TRBJ1-1; D is perhaps TRBD1 (5 bases). The CDR3 spans 14 residues. Germline loops: CDR1 SGHTA, CDR2 FQGTGA. V was clipped by 2 bases and J by 5 bases, with 12 bases between them. The DNA of the CDR3 is TGTGCCAGCAGCTTAGAAAGGGGCCGGACTGAAGCTTTCTTT. Residues: CASSLERGRTEAFF.

The V gene is TRBV6-5, the J gene TRBJ1-4; tentative D call: TRBD1 (6 bases). This CDR3 has 11 residues. Germline V gene lookup returns CDR1 MNHEY and CDR2 SVGAGI. V shed 6 bases and J shed 7 bases, with 6 bases lying between them. This CDR3 reads CASRQGEKLFF. The CDR3 DNA reads TGTGCCAGCAGACAGGGTGAAAAACTGTTTTTT.

The genes are TRBV10-3 and TRBJ2-1; TRBD1 matches 10 bases. CDR3 size: 15 residues. Looked up from germline, CDR1 is ENHRY and CDR2 is SYGVKD. The V and J ends lost 3 bases and 5 bases, in that order; junction bases with no gene match: 4. For the CDR3, the DNA is TGTGCCATCAGTGACCGGACAGGGGGGGACAATGAGCAGTTCTTC. Translation: CAISDRTGGDNEQFF.

The chain is built from TRBV19 and TRBJ2-7, with 8 bases identical to TRBD1. The CDR3 spans 12 residues. J was trimmed by 6 bases and V by 7 bases; bases with no gene match: 5. Germline V gives CDR1 LNHDA, CDR2 SQIVND (reference sequence). The CDR3 DNA reads TGTGCCAGTACCAACAGGGGGTCCGAGCAGTACTTC. Its protein is CASTNRGSEQYF.

The CDR3 sequence is CSASKGQGAGYDYGYTF. In nucleotides, the CDR3 is TGCAGTGCTAGTAAGGGACAGGGGGCGGGTTATGACTATGGCTACACCTTC. The chain joins TRBV20-1 to TRBJ1-2; 12 bases agree with TRBD1. Per germline, CDR1 DFQATT and CDR2 SNEGSKA (reference sequence). Unmatched junction bases numbered 11, after V lost 3 bases and J lost 3 bases. The CDR3 has 17 residues.

This clone was recorded a few times. The rearrangement links TRBV3-1 (or the pseudogene TRBV3-2) to TRBJ1-2, with D perhaps matching TRBD1 (6 bases). The CDR3 totals 16 residues. Trimming took off 0 bases at V and 7 bases at J, with 18 bases between the two ends. The V gene's germline CDR1 is LGHDT and CDR2 YNNKEL (reference sequence). The chain's CDR3 is CASSQDPRGLLSGYTF. The CDR3 region has the DNA TGTGCCAGCAGCCAAGATCCCAGGGGCCTCTTGAGTGGCTACACCTTC.

The chain carries TRBV5-8 and TRBJ1-1, with D unclear. Trimming removed 1 base from V and 0 bases from J, with 10 bases in between. CDR3 length: 15 residues. Germline V CDR1 and CDR2: SGHTS, YDEGEE. CDR3 in amino acids: CASSLSGGMNTEAFF. The CDR3 DNA sequence: TGTGCCAGCAGCTTGAGTGGCGGAATGAACACTGAAGCTTTCTTT.

CDR3: CASSLLTAGGKNEQYF. The DNA of the CDR3 is TGTGCCAGCAGTTTATTAACAGCGGGGGGGAAGAACGAGCAGTACTTC. The rearrangement uses TRBV27 and TRBJ2-7; 10 nucleotides align to TRBD2. This CDR3 contains 16 residues. V lost 1 base to trimming and J lost 5 bases; unmatched junction nucleotides: 8. Germline V gene sequence: CDR1 MNHEY, CDR2 SMNVEV (reference sequence).